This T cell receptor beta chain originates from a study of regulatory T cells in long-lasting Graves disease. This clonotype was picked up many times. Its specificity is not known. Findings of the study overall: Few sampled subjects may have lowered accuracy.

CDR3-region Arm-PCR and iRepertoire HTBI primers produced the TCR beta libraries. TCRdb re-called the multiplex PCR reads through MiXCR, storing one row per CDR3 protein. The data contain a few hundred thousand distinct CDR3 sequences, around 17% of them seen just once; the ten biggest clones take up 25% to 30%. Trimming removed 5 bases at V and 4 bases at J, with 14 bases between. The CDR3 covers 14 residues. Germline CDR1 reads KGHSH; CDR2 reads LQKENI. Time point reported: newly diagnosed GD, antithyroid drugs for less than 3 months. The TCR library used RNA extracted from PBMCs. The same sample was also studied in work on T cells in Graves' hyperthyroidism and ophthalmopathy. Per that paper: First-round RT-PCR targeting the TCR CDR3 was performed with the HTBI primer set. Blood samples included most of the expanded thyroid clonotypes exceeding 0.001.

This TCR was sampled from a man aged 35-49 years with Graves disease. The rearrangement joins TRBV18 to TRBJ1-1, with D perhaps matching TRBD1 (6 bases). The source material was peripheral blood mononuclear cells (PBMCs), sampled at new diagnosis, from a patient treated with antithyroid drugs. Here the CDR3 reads CASSDRSGSTEAFF. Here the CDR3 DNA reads TGTGCCAGCTCAGACAGGTCGGGGAGCACTGAAGCTTTCTTT.